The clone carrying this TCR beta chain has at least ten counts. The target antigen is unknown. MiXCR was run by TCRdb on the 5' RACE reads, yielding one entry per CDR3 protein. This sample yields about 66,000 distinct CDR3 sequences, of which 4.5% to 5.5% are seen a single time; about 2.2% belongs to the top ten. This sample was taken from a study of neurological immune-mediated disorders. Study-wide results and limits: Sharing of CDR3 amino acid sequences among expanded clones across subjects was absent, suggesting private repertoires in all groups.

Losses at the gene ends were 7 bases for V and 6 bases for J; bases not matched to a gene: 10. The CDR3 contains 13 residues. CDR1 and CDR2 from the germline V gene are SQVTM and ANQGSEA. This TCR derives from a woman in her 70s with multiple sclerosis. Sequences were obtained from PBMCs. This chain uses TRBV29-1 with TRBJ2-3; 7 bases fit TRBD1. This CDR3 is CSGRDSFVDTQYF. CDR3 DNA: TGCAGCGGCCGGGACAGCTTCGTGGATACGCAGTATTTT.